Shown below are 30 T cell receptor beta chains from a single sample sequenced in a study of blood T cell repertoires in COVID-19 (dated by TCRdb to 2018 to 2021). Library preparation used the immunoSEQ multiplex PCR assay. What TCRdb holds here is the immuneACCESS table cut down to in-frame rearrangements. Part of the clones is not present; checked against another copy, under half of the missing clones reflect an unresolved V gene, and the others are unexplained. This sample is represented by fewer than 60,000 clones; about four fifths of them were singletons. The top ten constitute 25% of the sample. The source material was peripheral blood. These receptors were obtained from a human donor in a cohort sampled during active COVID-19.

This clone has just a few counts. The chain carries TRBV5-6 and TRBJ2-7; 9 bases fit TRBD1. The CDR3 is 18 amino acids. Per the germline V gene, CDR1 is SGHDT and CDR2 is YYEEEE. With 0 bases clipped from V and 5 bases from J, the junction kept 15 bases outside the gene matches. CDR3 loop: CASSLGPTLGTGSNEQYF. The CDR3 nucleotides are TGTGCCAGCAGCTTGGGCCCAACCCTAGGGACAGGGTCCAACGAGCAGTACTTC.

V gene TRBV9 combines with J gene TRBJ1-2, with a possible D match to TRBD1 (6 bases). Germline loops: CDR1 SGDLS, CDR2 YYNGEE. This CDR3 has 15 residues. Trimming removed 4 bases from V and 3 bases from J, with 16 bases in between. The CDR3 protein is CASSTRQEFDYGYTF. The CDR3 DNA is TGTGCCAGCAGCACCCGACAGGAATTCGACTATGGCTACACCTTC.

Of note for this clone: A read error may explain this, as a much larger clone is one base away. The chain has TRBV7-9 and TRBJ2-7; D is uncertain. This CDR3 spans 11 amino acids. Germline V CDR1 and CDR2: SEHNR, FQNEAQ (reference sequence). The V end was cut by 5 bases, the J end by 2 bases, with 4 bases between. The CDR3: CASSATYEQYF. The CDR3, as DNA: TGTGCCAGCAGCGCTACCTACGAGCAGTACTTC.

This rearrangement joins TRBV20-1 to TRBJ2-1, with TRBD1 identical over 7 bases. Germline V gene data show CDR1 as DFQATT and CDR2 as SNEGSKA (reference sequence). The CDR3 runs to 14 residues. After removal of 3 bases from V and 2 bases from J, the junction contained 4 bases not matched to a gene. CDR3 sequence reads: CSASRQGAYNEQFF. The CDR3 nucleotides are TGCAGTGCTAGTCGGCAGGGGGCCTACAATGAGCAGTTCTTC.

The chain uses TRBV7-2 and TRBJ2-3; D possibly corresponds to TRBD1 (5 bases). The V and J ends lost 3 bases and 5 bases respectively, with 9 bases between them. Germline CDR1 reads SGHTA; CDR2 reads FQGNSA. The CDR3 loop spans 13 amino acids. For the CDR3, the DNA is TGTGCCAGCAGCTTCTCAGGGAAAGATACGCAGTATTTT. It translates to CASSFSGKDTQYF.

The genes are TRBV12-3 or TRBV12-4 and TRBJ1-4, with 7 positions matching TRBD1. V lost 6 bases to trimming and J lost 7 bases; unmatched junction nucleotides: 5. This CDR3 is built from 13 residues. This chain's CDR3 is CASRPTGPEKLFF. The CDR3 coding sequence is TGTGCCAGCAGGCCGACAGGGCCTGAAAAACTGTTTTTT.

The count of this clone is one. The chain employs TRBV18 and TRBJ1-1; D possibly corresponds to TRBD1 (6 bases). CDR3 length equals 14 residues. Germline V lookup: CDR1 KGHSH, CDR2 LQKENI. V dropped 5 bases and J dropped 1 base, with 11 bases sitting between them. CDR3 DNA sequence: TGTGCCAGCTCATCCTCGGGACAGAACACTGAAGCTTTCTTT. It encodes CASSSSGQNTEAFF. The entire variable domain, with the rest obtained from reference TRBV18 and TRBJ1-1, is as follows: NAGVMQNPRHLVRRRGQEARLRCSPMKGHSHVYWYRQLPEEGLKFMVYLQKENIIDESGMPKERFSAEFPKEGPSILRIQQVVRGDSAAYFCASSSSGQNTEAFFGQGTRLTVV.

The chain employs TRBV7-3 and TRBJ1-1; the match to TRBD1 covers 7 bases. J gave up 1 base and V 5 bases, and 10 bases lay outside the gene matches. CDR1 is SGHTA and CDR2 is FQGTGA in the germline V gene. This CDR3 has 16 amino acids. CDR3: CASSLGTVIKNTEAFF. The CDR3 nucleotides read TGTGCCAGCAGCCTCGGGACAGTGATTAAGAACACTGAAGCTTTCTTT. Complete variable domain (other parts from reference TRBV7-3 and TRBJ1-1): GAGVSQTPSNKVTEKGKYVELRCDPISGHTALYWYRQSLGQGPEFLIYFQGTGAADDSGLPNDRFFAVRPEGSVSTLKIQRTERGDSAVYLCASSLGTVIKNTEAFFGQGTRLTVV.

This sequence joins TRBV3-1 (or the pseudogene TRBV3-2) and TRBJ2-4; 7 bases align to TRBD2. Per germline, CDR1 LGHDT and CDR2 YNNKEL (reference sequence). V lost 3 bases to trimming and J lost 6 bases; unmatched junction nucleotides: 11. The CDR3 is made up of 16 amino acids. The CDR3 DNA reads as TGTGCCAGCAGCCAGGGGGGGGAAGGGATGAGAAACATTCAGTACTTC. Its protein product is CASSQGGEGMRNIQYF.

The chain combines TRBV3-1 (or the pseudogene TRBV3-2) with TRBJ2-3, with a tentative D call TRBD2 (5 bases). V lost 1 base to trimming and J lost 2 bases, with 13 bases between them. Germline lookup yields CDR1 LGHDT and CDR2 YNNKEL (reference sequence). The CDR3 is 16 amino acids. CDR3 protein: CASSQAGLAFTDTQYF. In DNA form, the CDR3 reads TGTGCCAGCAGCCAAGCTGGGCTAGCATTCACAGATACGCAGTATTTT.

The chain is built from TRBV12-5 and TRBJ2-7, with TRBD2 as a possible D gene (5 bases). The CDR3 consists of 15 residues. Germline V lookup: CDR1 LGHNT, CDR2 FRNRAP. Trimming pared 1 base from V and 0 bases from J, leaving 10 bases between. The CDR3 sequence is CASGLAVGSSYEQYF. CDR3 bases: TGTGCTAGTGGTTTGGCGGTTGGGAGCTCCTACGAGCAGTACTTC. Variable domain in full (rest from reference TRBV12-5 and TRBJ2-7): DARVTQTPRHKVTEMGQEVTMRCQPILGHNTVFWYRQTMMQGLELLAYFRNRAPLDDSGMPKDRFSAEMPDATLATLKIQPSEPRDSAVYFCASGLAVGSSYEQYFGPGTRLTVT.

This chain joins TRBV27 and TRBJ2-7; 10 bases fit TRBD1. The trim removed 3 bases at V and 2 bases at J, leaving 7 bases unmatched. CDR1 and CDR2 from the germline V gene are MNHEY and SMNVEV (reference sequence). CDR3 length: 16 amino acids. The CDR3 region is CASSFRDRGGPYEQYF. CDR3 nucleotides: TGTGCCAGCAGTTTTAGGGACAGGGGAGGTCCCTACGAGCAGTACTTC.

The chain is built from TRBV6-5 and TRBJ1-6; D not certain. V shed 6 bases and J shed 7 bases, with 4 bases lying between them. The CDR3 runs to 11 residues. Germline V CDR1 and CDR2: MNHEY, SVGAGI. CDR3 sequence: CASRENSPLHF. The CDR3 region has the DNA TGTGCCAGCAGGGAGAATTCACCCCTCCACTTT.

This clone occurred a few times. The genes are TRBV2 and TRBJ1-1; 8 nucleotides line up with TRBD1. This CDR3 is 13 amino acids long. CDR1 SNHLY and CDR2 FYNNEI come from the germline V gene. With V trimmed by 4 bases and J by 4 bases, 2 bases remained unmatched. CDR3 DNA: TGTGCCAGCAGTGGACAGGGGTCCACTGAAGCTTTCTTT. Protein sequence: CASSGQGSTEAFF.

V is TRBV7-3 and J is TRBJ2-2; D uncertain. CDR3 length equals 13 residues. V was cut by 5 bases and J by 8 bases, with 12 bases left in between. Germline assignment: CDR1 SGHTA and CDR2 FQGTGA. The CDR3 is CASSLRPGGELFF. The CDR3 DNA sequence: TGTGCCAGCAGCCTACGTCCCGGGGGGGAGCTGTTTTTT. The whole variable domain, filled in from reference TRBV7-3 and TRBJ2-2, reads GAGVSQTPSNKVTEKGKYVELRCDPISGHTALYWYRQSLGQGPEFLIYFQGTGAADDSGLPNDRFFAVRPEGSVSTLKIQRTERGDSAVYLCASSLRPGGELFFGEGSRLTVL.

The chain uses TRBV29-1 and TRBJ1-2, with 7 bases matching TRBD1. Germline V gene data show CDR1 as SQVTM and CDR2 as ANQGSEA. J lost 6 bases, V lost 6 bases, and 10 bases had no gene match. CDR3 length equals 13 residues. CDR3 coding DNA: TGCAGCGTAACCCCGACAGGGTTCGATGGCTACACCTTC. Protein product: CSVTPTGFDGYTF.

The chain uses TRBV4-3 and TRBJ2-1, with 9 bases matching TRBD1. This CDR3 is 14 amino acids long. The J segment lost 6 bases and the V segment lost 2 bases, leaving 2 bases of the junction unmatched. Germline V gene lookup returns CDR1 LGHNA and CDR2 YSLEER. The CDR3 DNA sequence: TGCGCCAGCAGCCAATGGGGACAGGGCAATGAGCAGTTCTTC. Its translation: CASSQWGQGNEQFF.

In this sample, this clone turned up many times. This rearrangement joins TRBV10-1 to TRBJ1-2, with D uncertain. Per the germline V gene, CDR1 is WNHNN and CDR2 is SYGVQD (reference sequence). V dropped 8 bases and J dropped 4 bases, with 14 bases sitting between them. The CDR3 covers 13 residues. DNA of the CDR3: TGCGCCAGCCTGGGAGAGAATCCCTATGGCTACACCTTC. Translation: CASLGENPYGYTF.

The V and J genes are TRBV28 and TRBJ2-1; weak D call: TRBD1 (5 bases). CDR3 size: 14 residues. CDR1 and CDR2 from the germline V gene are MDHEN and SYDVKM. Trimming removed 4 bases from V and 4 bases from J, with 11 bases in between. CDR3 nucleotide sequence: TGTGCCAGCAGTTCCAGTTCAGGGTACAATGAGCAGTTCTTC. This codes for CASSSSSGYNEQFF.

The rearrangement links TRBV10-2 to TRBJ2-1; a possible D gene is TRBD2 (5 bases). V was pared by 3 bases and J by 0 bases, with 9 bases between. The CDR3 extends over 15 amino acids. Per the germline V gene, CDR1 is WSHSY and CDR2 is SAAADI. The CDR3 DNA is TGCGCCAGCAGTGAAGGAGGAAGCTCCTACAATGAGCAGTTCTTC. This translates into CASSEGGSSYNEQFF.

The chain combines TRBV2 with TRBJ2-1, with D hard to call. In germline, CDR1 is SNHLY, CDR2 FYNNEI. V was pared by 0 bases and J by 6 bases, with 12 bases between. CDR3 length equals 15 residues. The CDR3 protein is CASSEAHKLINEQFF. For the CDR3, the DNA is TGTGCCAGCAGTGAAGCGCATAAACTAATCAATGAGCAGTTCTTC.

The rearrangement uses TRBV2 and TRBJ2-3, with no clear D. The germline V and J ends were trimmed by 4 bases and 5 bases, with 4 bases remaining between them. CDR3 size: 11 residues. Germline V lookup: CDR1 SNHLY, CDR2 FYNNEI. In nucleotides, the CDR3 is TGTGCCAGCAGTGTTCTAGATACGCAGTATTTT. Protein sequence: CASSVLDTQYF.

The chain combines TRBV24-1 with TRBJ2-3; D may be TRBD1 (6 bases). Trimming cost V 0 bases and J 4 bases, with 16 bases left between them. The CDR3 has 17 residues. Germline V gene sequence: CDR1 KGHDR, CDR2 SFDVKD. CDR3 in amino acids: CATSDLSAGVAPDTQYF. CDR3 in DNA: TGTGCCACCAGTGATTTGTCGGCAGGGGTAGCCCCAGATACGCAGTATTTT.

The chain joins TRBV5-1 to TRBJ1-6; TRBD1 might be the D (5 bases). The CDR3 contains 18 residues. The germline V and J ends were trimmed by 4 bases and 6 bases, with 23 bases remaining between them. The germline V gene encodes CDR1 SGHRS and CDR2 YFSETQ. CDR3 in amino acids: CASSALEGKSNRNSPLHF. The DNA for the CDR3 is TGCGCCAGCAGCGCGTTGGAGGGGAAAAGTAATCGTAATTCACCCCTCCACTTT.

This chain joins TRBV4-3 and TRBJ2-2; possibly TRBD1 for D (6 bases). With 9 bases removed from V and 5 bases from J, the gap between germline ends came to 19 bases. The CDR3 spans 15 residues. Germline loops: CDR1 LGHNA, CDR2 YSLEER. This CDR3 reads CASERVWGQTGELFF. The CDR3 DNA follows: TGCGCCAGTGAAAGGGTATGGGGGCAAACCGGGGAGCTGTTTTTT.

This clone was recorded only once. The rearrangement joins TRBV5-1 to TRBJ2-1; D may be TRBD1 (6 bases). This CDR3 region has 15 residues. CDR1 SGHRS and CDR2 YFSETQ come from the germline V gene. Trimming cost V 1 base and J 0 bases, with 8 bases left between them. The DNA of the CDR3 is TGCGCCAGCAGCTTGACAGGGATCTCCTACAATGAGCAGTTCTTC. Translation: CASSLTGISYNEQFF.

The chain uses TRBV2 and TRBJ1-5; D is perhaps TRBD1 (5 bases). Trimming removed 7 bases at V and 3 bases at J, with 13 bases between. CDR1 is SNHLY and CDR2 is FYNNEI in the germline V gene. The length of the CDR3 is 14 residues. CDR3 nucleotides: TGTGCCAGCACCCCATGGGGGGTCAATCAGCCCCAGCATTTT. Its translation: CASTPWGVNQPQHF.

This sequence joins TRBV7-2 and TRBJ1-2; TRBD1 matches at 7 bases. Trimming cost V 5 bases and J 7 bases; bases outside gene matches: 13. Germline CDR1 and CDR2: SGHTA and FQGNSA. The CDR3 has 15 amino acids. Written as DNA, the CDR3 is TGTGCCAGCAGCCGCGAGGGGGCTTTTGTCTCTGGCTACACCTTC. This sequence encodes CASSREGAFVSGYTF.

V and J are TRBV5-1 and TRBJ2-1; TRBD2 agrees at 11 bases. V was pared by 2 bases and J by 7 bases, with 8 bases of the junction left unmatched. The CDR3 spans 16 residues. Per the germline V gene, CDR1 is SGHRS and CDR2 is YFSETQ. CDR3 DNA sequence: TGCGCCAGCAGCTTCCTACTAGCGGGGGATTCGAATGAGCAGTTCTTC. Translation gives CASSFLLAGDSNEQFF.

The V gene is TRBV5-1, the J gene TRBJ1-5, with 7 bases aligning to TRBD1. Per the germline V gene, CDR1 is SGHRS and CDR2 is YFSETQ. The CDR3 is 14 amino acids. The J segment lost 3 bases and the V segment lost 4 bases, leaving 4 bases of the junction unmatched. This CDR3 reads CASSPGTVNQPQHF. CDR3 nucleotide sequence: TGCGCCAGCAGCCCAGGGACAGTCAATCAGCCCCAGCATTTT.